The 21 T cell receptor beta chains below all came from one sample that was sequenced in a study of blood T cell repertoires in COVID-19. TCRdb's table, derived via immunoSEQ multiplex PCR, lists solely in-frame clones and lacks some. Here the sample spans around 350,000 clones, around 86% being singletons. Sequencing was performed on peripheral blood. The receptors come from a human donor in a cohort sampled during active COVID-19.

CDR3 bases: TGTGCCAGCTCACCACTTCTAGCGGGGGGCACAGATACGCAGTATTTT. This codes for CASSPLLAGGTDTQYF. The chain is built from TRBV18 and TRBJ2-3; 10 bases line up with TRBD2. The germline V gene has CDR1 KGHSH and CDR2 LQKENI. The J segment lost 1 base and the V segment lost 1 base, leaving 2 bases of the junction unmatched. This CDR3 spans 16 amino acids.

The chain recombines TRBV3-1 (or the pseudogene TRBV3-2) with TRBJ2-1, with 13 bases aligning to TRBD2. The CDR3 has 13 amino acids. Per germline, CDR1 LGHDT and CDR2 YNNKEL (reference sequence). J lost 10 bases, V lost 5 bases, and 2 bases had no gene match. CDR3 coding DNA: TGTGCCAGCAGCGGGACTAGCGGGGAAGAGCAGTTCTTC. Translated, it gives CASSGTSGEEQFF.

This rearrangement joins TRBV4-1 to TRBJ2-1; 7 bases agree with TRBD1. There are 16 residues in the CDR3. The germline V gene encodes CDR1 MGHRA and CDR2 YSYEKL. The V gene end was trimmed by 1 base and the J gene end by 5 bases; junction bases not matched to a gene: 8. CDR3 nucleotide sequence: TGCGCCAGCAGCCAAGCTGAGGGGGCCCTTAACAATGAGCAGTTCTTC. The encoded protein is CASSQAEGALNNEQFF.

This clone was picked up a small number of times. CDR3: CASSQQGVYGYTF. CDR3 DNA: TGTGCCAGCAGCCAACAGGGGGTATATGGCTACACCTTC. This chain connects TRBV7-2 to TRBJ1-2, with 8 bases lining up with TRBD1. With 5 bases clipped from V and 5 bases from J, the junction kept 4 bases outside the gene matches. This CDR3 comprises 13 residues. Germline CDR1 is SGHTA and CDR2 is FQGNSA. Complete variable domain (other parts from reference TRBV7-2 and TRBJ1-2): GAGVSQSPSNKVTEKGKDVELRCDPISGHTALYWYRQSLGQGLEFLIYFQGNSAPDKSGLPSDRFSAERTGGSVSTLTIQRTQQEDSAVYLCASSQQGVYGYTFGSGTRLTVV.

CDR3 coding DNA: TGCGCCAGCAGCGAAAGGGACAGCTTATGGAATGAGCAGTTCTTC. This gives the protein CASSERDSLWNEQFF. The chain links TRBV4-1 to TRBJ2-1, with TRBD1 matching 7 bases. Germline CDR1 reads MGHRA; CDR2 reads YSYEKL. The CDR3 has 15 residues. The V segment lost 5 bases and the J segment 7 bases; nucleotides outside the gene matches: 11.

This clone was recorded only once. The genes are TRBV28 and TRBJ1-1; TRBD1 might be the D (6 bases). Trimming took 5 bases from V and 0 from J, leaving 16 bases between them. Germline V lookup: CDR1 MDHEN, CDR2 SYDVKM. CDR3 length equals 16 residues. CDR3 sequence (DNA): TGTGCCAGCAGTACAGAGGGGGAACAGATGAACACTGAAGCTTTCTTT. This codes for CASSTEGEQMNTEAFF.

This rearrangement joins TRBV9 to TRBJ2-2; D is undetermined. CDR1 and CDR2 from the germline V gene are SGDLS and YYNGEE. This CDR3 region has 14 residues. Trimming removed 5 bases at V and 2 bases at J, with 10 bases between. The CDR3 sequence is CASRGDSNTGELFF. DNA for the CDR3: TGTGCCAGCAGAGGAGACTCAAACACCGGGGAGCTGTTTTTT.

There are a few counts of this clone. This rearrangement joins TRBV6-5 to TRBJ1-6; tentatively, D is TRBD1 (5 bases). The CDR3 has 14 amino acids. Germline CDR1 is MNHEY and CDR2 is SVGAGI. V lost 2 bases and J 8 bases, leaving 10 bases between the germline ends. The CDR3 loop is CASSYRTGDSPLHF. The CDR3 nucleotides are TGTGCCAGCAGTTACCGGACGGGGGATTCACCCCTCCACTTT.

The chain employs TRBV10-2 and TRBJ2-2, with TRBD2 matching 10 bases. Germline V gene lookup returns CDR1 WSHSY and CDR2 SAAADI. The CDR3 totals 17 residues. V dropped 5 bases and J dropped 7; count of bases not matched to a gene: 13. CDR3 sequence: CASSRRLAGVGDGELFF. The CDR3 region has the DNA TGCGCCAGCAGTAGAAGGCTAGCGGGGGTCGGGGACGGGGAGCTGTTTTTT.

The rearrangement links TRBV9 to TRBJ2-3, with 10 bases fitting TRBD2. With 4 bases clipped from V and 7 bases from J, the junction kept 12 bases outside the gene matches. The germline gives CDR1 SGDLS, CDR2 YYNGEE. This CDR3 spans 16 amino acids. This CDR3 reads CASSTNLAGASHTQYF. The CDR3 nucleotides are TGTGCCAGCAGCACCAACCTAGCGGGAGCTTCCCATACGCAGTATTTT.

The rearrangement uses TRBV5-5 and TRBJ2-7, with 11 bases that match TRBD1. This CDR3 is 15 amino acids long. The V gene's germline CDR1 is SGHKS and CDR2 YYEKEE (reference sequence). J lost 3 bases, V lost 4 bases, and 6 bases had no gene match. CDR3 protein: CASSLGQGAFYEQYF. DNA of the CDR3: TGTGCCAGCAGCCTAGGACAGGGGGCGTTCTACGAGCAGTACTTC.

V usage is TRBV2 and J usage is TRBJ2-3; 13 bases line up with TRBD2. The CDR3 sequence is 15 residues long. J gave up 6 bases and V 8 bases, and 8 bases lay outside the gene matches. The germline V gene has CDR1 SNHLY and CDR2 FYNNEI. CDR3 in amino acids: CASRTSGGRVDTQYF. The CDR3 DNA sequence: TGTGCCAGCCGGACTAGCGGGGGTCGGGTGGATACGCAGTATTTT.

The rearrangement links TRBV28 to TRBJ1-4; a possible D gene is TRBD1 (5 bases). The ends were cut back, 5 bases at V and 5 bases at J, with 15 bases in the middle. CDR3 length: 15 amino acids. Per germline, CDR1 MDHEN and CDR2 SYDVKM. For the CDR3, the DNA is TGTGCCAGCAGTGCAATTGGGGGGAAGAATGAAAAACTGTTTTTT. Translation: CASSAIGGKNEKLFF.

The gene calls are TRBV12-3 or TRBV12-4 and TRBJ2-3; D ambiguous. With 5 bases removed from V and 4 bases from J, the gap between germline ends came to 4 bases. The CDR3 runs to 11 residues. For the CDR3, the DNA is TGTGCCAGCAGTAGAGCAGATACGCAGTATTTT. Translation gives CASSRADTQYF.

The V call is TRBV7-9, the J call TRBJ2-7; possible D gene TRBD2, 6 bases. The germline V and J ends were trimmed by 0 bases and 1 base, with 13 bases remaining between them. Looked up from germline, CDR1 is SEHNR and CDR2 is FQNEAQ (reference sequence). CDR3 length equals 16 residues. CDR3 bases: TGTGCCAGCAGCTTAGCTCCTGGGACTTTTTCCTACGAGCAGTACTTC. This translates into CASSLAPGTFSYEQYF. Variable domain in full (rest from reference TRBV7-9 and TRBJ2-7): DTGVSQNPRHKITKRGQNVTFRCDPISEHNRLYWYRQTLGQGPEFLTYFQNEAQLEKSRLLSDRFSAERPKGSFSTLEIQRTEQGDSAMYLCASSLAPGTFSYEQYFGPGTRLTVT.

The chain is built from TRBV27 and TRBJ2-2, with 7 nucleotides matching TRBD1. The germline V gene encodes CDR1 MNHEY and CDR2 SMNVEV (reference sequence). This CDR3 spans 14 amino acids. V trimming: 4 bases; J trimming: 3 bases; junction bases outside the gene matches: 2. CDR3 nucleotides: TGTGCCAGCAGTTCGGGACAGCACACCGGGGAGCTGTTTTTT. This codes for CASSSGQHTGELFF.

The V and J genes are TRBV28 and TRBJ2-2; the match to TRBD2 covers 9 bases. Losses at the gene ends were 5 bases for V and 6 bases for J; bases not matched to a gene: 10. Germline V gene data show CDR1 as MDHEN and CDR2 as SYDVKM. This CDR3 is built from 16 residues. CDR3 residues: CASSPRGAGGPGELFF. The DNA for the CDR3 is TGTGCCAGCAGTCCCCGCGGGGCGGGGGGGCCCGGGGAGCTGTTTTTT.

V gene TRBV7-9 combines with J gene TRBJ2-3; 7 bases line up with TRBD1. V lost 0 bases to trimming and J lost 3 bases; unmatched junction nucleotides: 3. The CDR3 runs 15 residues. Per germline, CDR1 SEHNR and CDR2 FQNEAQ (reference sequence). CDR3 DNA sequence: TGTGCCAGCAGCTTAGCGGGACAGATAACAGATACGCAGTATTTT. Its translation: CASSLAGQITDTQYF.

This sequence joins TRBV7-2 and TRBJ2-3, with TRBD1 as a possible D gene (5 bases). Germline CDR1 is SGHTA and CDR2 is FQGNSA. The length of the CDR3 is 14 residues. Trimming stripped 5 bases from V and 4 bases from J, with 13 bases between. CDR3 in DNA: TGTGCCAGCAGCCCTGGCAGGGCGGCAGATACGCAGTATTTT. It translates to CASSPGRAADTQYF.

The chain has TRBV10-1 and TRBJ1-2, with 8 bases fitting TRBD1. Germline CDR1 is WNHNN and CDR2 is SYGVQD (reference sequence). The CDR3 is made up of 16 amino acids. The V gene end was trimmed by 6 bases and the J gene end by 0 bases; junction bases not matched to a gene: 9. The CDR3 DNA reads as TGCGCCAGCAGGGACAGGGAGGGGATTCCTAACTATGGCTACACCTTC. This encodes CASRDREGIPNYGYTF.

This clone appeared a few times. CDR3 nucleotide sequence: TGCGCCAGCAGCTTGGGGACACGAGATTCGGGAGCTTTCTTT. This sequence encodes CASSLGTRDSGAFF. The chain combines TRBV5-1 with TRBJ1-1, with D perhaps matching TRBD1 (5 bases). Trimming removed 0 bases from V and 10 bases from J, with 16 bases in between. Germline lookup yields CDR1 SGHRS and CDR2 YFSETQ. This CDR3 region has 14 residues.